This T cell receptor (beta chain) was recorded in a study of blood T cell repertoires in COVID-19. For the study at large: COVID-19 samples from acute and convalescent phases originated in the United States, Italy and Spain. PBMCs, B-cell-depleted T cells, or T cells provided the cDNA or gDNA that made up the material.

The length of the CDR3 is 13 residues. V shed 4 bases and J shed 8 bases, with 14 bases lying between them. The V gene's germline CDR1 is MNHNY and CDR2 SVGAGI (reference sequence). Authors' data handling: Amplification of reference gene primers was used by the study to estimate nucleated cell counts. Using immunoSEQ multiplex PCR, the repertoire was profiled, and TCRdb retains in-frame clones only, with some absent. The DNA gave D and trimming, while V, J and clone size come from that table. The sample carries 250,000 to 300,000 clones, approximately 91% recorded once. This TCR was sampled from a man in his forties or fifties with acute or convalescent COVID-19. The J gene is TRBJ1-2, the V gene TRBV6-6, with D perhaps matching TRBD1 (5 bases). Material: peripheral blood. CDR3 sequence: CASSSSGAAGYTF. The CDR3 DNA reads TGTGCCAGCAGTTCGAGCGGGGCGGCGGGCTACACCTTC.